The clone carrying this TCR beta chain was seen more than once but under ten times. This CDR3 spans 15 amino acids. Trimming cost V 5 bases and J 11 bases, with 22 bases left between them. Looked up from germline, CDR1 is SGHNT and CDR2 is YENEEA. From the RT-PCR reads, TCRdb called clonotypes with MiXCR, one entry per CDR3 protein. The sample holds 650,000 to 800,000 distinct CDR3 sequences, 14% seen once. This chain connects TRBV11-3 to TRBJ2-1, with D perhaps matching TRBD2 (6 bases). Sequencing input: memory CD4+ T cells from blood. The sequence came from a female donor in good health, serving as a healthy control. CDR3 residues: CASSPTSGLLKKQFF. The CDR3 nucleotides read TGTGCCAGCAGCCCTACTTCGGGACTTTTAAAGAAGCAGTTCTTC.